The 23 T cell receptor beta chains presented below share a single source sample, sequenced in a study of shared clonotypes between healthy human individuals. Sequencing was performed with immunoSEQ multiplex PCR; in TCRdb, only in-frame clones are kept and a portion is missing. Of some 2.4 million clones listed, 90% to 95% are singletons. The specimen sequenced was naive CD4+ T cells from PBMCs. This sample's subset: CD45RA+ positively selected. These receptors all stem from a man between 18 and 29 years old in good health. Some clones in this sample may be carry-over from other donors' samples.

This clone was recorded only once. V and J are TRBV2 and TRBJ2-4; D is undetermined. This CDR3 comprises 15 residues. The V gene lost 5 bases and the J gene lost 0 bases, with 11 bases spanning the gap. CDR1 and CDR2 (germline): SNHLY, FYNNEI. Here the CDR3 DNA reads TGTGCCAGCAGTCAGACACTTACAGCCAAAAACATTCAGTACTTC. Translating gives CASSQTLTAKNIQYF.

V gene TRBV6-5 combines with J gene TRBJ2-7; 9 bases align to TRBD2. With V trimmed by 6 bases and J by 6 bases, 6 bases remained unmatched. This CDR3 is 13 amino acids long. Germline CDR1 and CDR2: MNHEY and SVGAGI. The DNA for the CDR3 is TGTGCCAGCAGCCGGACTAGCGTCTTCGAGCAGTACTTC. Protein product: CASSRTSVFEQYF.

The chain combines TRBV9 with TRBJ1-2; possibly TRBD1 for D (5 bases). The CDR3 is 14 residues long. With 4 bases removed from V and 8 bases from J, the gap between germline ends came to 18 bases. The germline gives CDR1 SGDLS, CDR2 YYNGEE. CDR3 nucleotide sequence: TGTGCCAGCAGCCCAACAGACGGGGGTTGGGGCTACACCTTC. Its translation: CASSPTDGGWGYTF.

Notes on this clone: Other DNA sequences in this sample translate to the same CDR3. The rearrangement links TRBV28 to TRBJ2-3, with D perhaps being TRBD1 or TRBD2 (5 bases each). The germline V gene encodes CDR1 MDHEN and CDR2 SYDVKM. The CDR3 runs to 13 residues. V gave up 8 bases and J gave up 5 bases, with 14 bases separating them. The CDR3 sequence: CASSPGREDTQYF. As DNA, the CDR3 is TGTGCCAGCTCCCCGGGGCGCGAAGATACGCAGTATTTT.

The rearrangement uses TRBV28 and TRBJ2-3; 9 bases are shared with TRBD2. CDR3 length: 15 residues. The trim removed 6 bases at V and 2 bases at J, leaving 6 bases unmatched. Germline values: CDR1 MDHEN, CDR2 SYDVKM. CDR3 sequence (DNA): TGTGCCAGCAGCCCGGGCGGGAGGGTCACAGATACGCAGTATTTT. Protein product: CASSPGGRVTDTQYF.

In DNA form, the CDR3 reads TGTGCCAGCAGTGCCGACAGGGGCCTAGGCATTCAGTACTTC. Translation: CASSADRGLGIQYF. The rearrangement uses TRBV6-1 and TRBJ2-4; 8 bases line up with TRBD1. Germline-derived CDR1 and CDR2 are MNHNS and SASEGT. The CDR3 spans 14 residues. The J segment lost 9 bases and the V segment lost 4 bases, leaving 8 bases of the junction unmatched.

This clone occurred once. CDR3 protein: CASSQEWQGGVEQYF. The DNA for the CDR3 is TGTGCCAGCAGCCAAGAGTGGCAGGGGGGAGTCGAGCAGTACTTC. The chain couples TRBV4-2 to TRBJ2-5; D is perhaps TRBD1 (7 bases). Near its end, the DNA agrees better with TRBJ2-7, so the J call may be wrong. Germline V CDR1 and CDR2: LGHNA, YNFKEQ. The CDR3 has 15 amino acids.

This clone was found once. Other nucleotide sequences from this sample produce the same CDR3. The chain carries TRBV9 and TRBJ1-3, with D unresolved. This CDR3 is built from 14 residues. The germline CDR1 and CDR2 sequences are SGDLS and YYNGEE. The ends were cut back, 4 bases at V and 0 bases at J, with 8 bases in the middle. CDR3: CASSRGSSGNTIYF. In DNA form, the CDR3 reads TGTGCCAGCAGCCGAGGGAGCTCTGGAAACACCATATATTTT.

This clone was detected only once. The chain links TRBV4-3 to TRBJ1-1; D is undetermined. Per the germline V gene, CDR1 is LGHNA and CDR2 is YSLEER. The CDR3 loop spans 13 amino acids. The germline V and J ends were trimmed by 0 bases and 7 bases, with 9 bases remaining between them. CDR3 sequence (DNA): TGCGCCAGCAGCCAAGATATCACGGGTGAAGCTTTCTTT. Its translation is CASSQDITGEAFF.

This rearrangement joins TRBV6-5 to TRBJ1-5; 9 bases fit TRBD1. The germline V gene encodes CDR1 MNHEY and CDR2 SVGAGI. V dropped 6 bases and J dropped 6; count of bases not matched to a gene: 6. This CDR3 contains 14 residues. DNA for the CDR3: TGTGCCAGCAGGAGGACAGGGGTCGGTCAGCCCCAGCATTTT. It is translated as CASRRTGVGQPQHF.

V and J are TRBV28 and TRBJ2-7; 8 nucleotides line up with TRBD1. Per germline, CDR1 MDHEN and CDR2 SYDVKM. V was clipped by 4 bases and J by 2 bases; unmatched bases: 13. CDR3 length: 17 amino acids. This CDR3 is CASSSSSADRGPYEQYF. As DNA, the CDR3 is TGTGCCAGCAGTTCATCATCCGCCGACAGGGGCCCCTACGAGCAGTACTTC.

The CDR3 protein is CASSLGLAGGTAQETQYF. CDR3 nucleotide sequence: TGCGCCAGCAGCTTGGGGCTAGCGGGAGGTACCGCCCAAGAGACCCAGTACTTC. The chain couples TRBV5-1 to TRBJ2-5, with 11 bases that match TRBD2. CDR3 length: 18 amino acids. V lost 0 bases, J lost 1 base, and 8 bases stayed unmatched. Germline V gene sequence: CDR1 SGHRS, CDR2 YFSETQ.

J is TRBJ1-2 and V is TRBV5-4; D gene ambiguous. CDR3 size: 14 residues. Trimming took 3 bases from V and 4 from J, leaving 13 bases between them. Germline values: CDR1 SGHNT, CDR2 YYREEE (reference sequence). The DNA for the CDR3 is TGTGCCAGCAGCTCCATTAGGGAGGCCTATGGCTACACCTTC. Amino acids: CASSSIREAYGYTF.

The rearrangement joins TRBV14 to TRBJ1-3, with D perhaps TRBD1 (5 bases). Germline V gene lookup returns CDR1 SGHDN and CDR2 FVKESK. The CDR3 loop spans 17 amino acids. Between the trimmed V and J ends, which lost 1 base and 3 bases, there was a span of 16 bases. In DNA form, the CDR3 reads TGTGCCAGCAGCCAAGGGGACGGATTTGCAGGTGGAAACACCATATATTTT. It codes for CASSQGDGFAGGNTIYF.

V is TRBV5-1 and J is TRBJ1-4; no reliable D call. This CDR3 region has 17 residues. CDR1 and CDR2 from the germline V gene are SGHRS and YFSETQ. V was shortened by 0 bases and J by 0 bases, with 12 bases between the two germline ends. CDR3 region: CASSLARSSATNEKLFF. CDR3 nucleotide sequence: TGCGCCAGCAGCTTGGCGAGGAGTTCGGCAACTAATGAAAAACTGTTTTTT.

V is TRBV6-1 and J is TRBJ2-7, with 8 bases fitting TRBD2. CDR3 length: 16 amino acids. Looked up from germline, CDR1 is MNHNS and CDR2 is SASEGT. Losses at the gene ends were 4 bases for V and 4 bases for J; bases not matched to a gene: 12. CDR3 residues: CASSAASGSRTYEQYF. DNA for the CDR3: TGTGCCAGCAGTGCGGCTAGCGGGTCCCGAACGTACGAGCAGTACTTC.

This clone was detected only once. The CDR3 DNA reads TGTGCCGGAAGCCTCAATCGGGACGCCGGCTACGAGCAGTACTTC. Amino acid sequence: CAGSLNRDAGYEQYF. The gene calls are TRBV6-1 and TRBJ2-7, with D perhaps assigned TRBD1 or TRBD2 (5 bases each). The V gene lost 11 bases and the J gene lost 3 bases, with 23 bases spanning the gap. Per germline, CDR1 MNHNS and CDR2 SASEGT. The CDR3 contains 15 residues.

Only one count was recorded for this clone. The chain is built from TRBV7-2 and TRBJ1-3, with unresolved D. Germline CDR1 is SGHTA and CDR2 is FQGNSA. CDR3 length equals 14 residues. Trimming stripped 2 bases from V and 2 bases from J, with 7 bases between. CDR3 bases: TGTGCCAGCAGCTTACGGGAACCTGGAAACACCATATATTTT. Residues: CASSLREPGNTIYF.

Comment on this clone: This CDR3 is also generated by other DNA sequences in the sample. J is TRBJ2-2 and V is TRBV7-2, with D hard to call. The germline gives CDR1 SGHTA, CDR2 FQGNSA. V was trimmed by 5 bases and J by 4 bases, leaving 8 bases between them. This CDR3 region has 13 residues. The chain's CDR3 is CASSQQLTGELFF. As DNA, the CDR3 is TGTGCCAGCAGCCAACAGCTCACCGGGGAGCTGTTTTTT.

This chain links TRBV7-2 with TRBJ1-4; D is undetermined. This CDR3 comprises 14 residues. V lost 5 bases, J lost 6 bases, and 13 bases lay in between. Germline values: CDR1 SGHTA, CDR2 FQGNSA. This CDR3 is CASSPGGQDEKLFF. CDR3 bases: TGTGCCAGCAGCCCGGGAGGGCAGGATGAAAAACTGTTTTTT.

This clone was recorded only once. The chain has TRBV7-6 and TRBJ2-5; 8 nucleotides match TRBD2. CDR3 length equals 17 residues. CDR1 SGHVS and CDR2 FNYEAQ come from the germline V gene. J was trimmed by 1 base and V by 1 base; bases with no gene match: 8. The CDR3 region has the DNA TGTGCCAGCAGCTTAGGGGGGGCTAGCGGGCTCCAAGAGACCCAGTACTTC. It specifies CASSLGGASGLQETQYF. Variable domain in full (rest from reference TRBV7-6 and TRBJ2-5): GAGVSQSPRYKVTKRGQDVALRCDPISGHVSLYWYRQALGQGPEFLTYFNYEAQQDKSGLPNDRFSAERPEGSISTLTIQRTEQRDSAMYRCASSLGGASGLQETQYFGPGTRLLVL.

This clone has just a few counts. V usage is TRBV9 and J usage is TRBJ1-1; D remains ambiguous. The germline V and J ends were trimmed by 5 bases and 4 bases, with 9 bases remaining between them. The CDR3 totals 12 residues. Germline V gene sequence: CDR1 SGDLS, CDR2 YYNGEE. CDR3 region: CASRAVGTEAFF. The CDR3 region has the DNA TGTGCCAGCAGGGCAGTGGGCACTGAAGCTTTCTTT.

The chain has TRBV7-8 and TRBJ2-5, with a possible D match to TRBD1 (7 bases). Trimming stripped 6 bases from V and 4 bases from J, with 18 bases between. Germline assignment: CDR1 SGHVS and CDR2 FQNEAQ. CDR3 size: 15 residues. CDR3 in amino acids: CASRLRRRDRETQYF. As DNA, the CDR3 is TGTGCCAGCAGGCTTAGGAGGCGGGACAGAGAGACCCAGTACTTC.